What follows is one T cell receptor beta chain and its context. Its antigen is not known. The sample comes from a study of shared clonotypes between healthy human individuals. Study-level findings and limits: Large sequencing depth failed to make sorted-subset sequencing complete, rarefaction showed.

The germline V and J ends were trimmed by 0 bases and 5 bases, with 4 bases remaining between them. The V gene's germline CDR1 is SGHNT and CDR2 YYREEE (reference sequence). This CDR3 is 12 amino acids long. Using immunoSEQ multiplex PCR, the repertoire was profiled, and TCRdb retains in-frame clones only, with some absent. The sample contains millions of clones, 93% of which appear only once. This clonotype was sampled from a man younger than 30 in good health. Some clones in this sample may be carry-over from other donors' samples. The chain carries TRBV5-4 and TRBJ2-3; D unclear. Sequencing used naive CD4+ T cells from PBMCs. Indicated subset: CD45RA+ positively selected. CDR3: CASSLAKDTQYF. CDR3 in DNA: TGTGCCAGCAGCTTGGCCAAAGATACGCAGTATTTT.